These T cell receptor beta chains were read from a single sample in a study of shared clonotypes between healthy human individuals. Data came from immunoSEQ multiplex PCR; TCRdb stores just in-frame clones and leaves some out. The sample carries over 850,000 clones, about four fifths recorded once. The sequencing input was memory CD4+ T cells from PBMCs. The source is a young man in good health. Some clones in this sample may be carry-over from other donors' samples. CDR3s include the opening cysteine and the closing phenylalanine or tryptophan. D genes are given only for firm matches. Rows give clone size only sometimes, using once, few, many, or a class for an expanded clone.

d_call j_call clone_size v_call cdr3_aa cdr3_nt
- TRBJ2-3 - TRBV7-3 CASSFSRADTQYF TGTGCCAGCAGCTTTAGCAGGGCGGATACGCAGTATTTT
- TRBJ1-5 - TRBV5-1 CASSTDSRSQPQHF TGCGCCAGCAGCACGGACTCAAGGAGTCAGCCCCAGCATTTT
- TRBJ2-1 - TRBV5-1 CASSFSNSYNEQFF TGCGCCAGCAGCTTCAGTAACTCCTACAATGAGCAGTTCTTC
- TRBJ2-2 - TRBV5-1 CASSLEVNTGELFF TGCGCCAGCAGCTTGGAAGTCAACACCGGGGAGCTGTTTTTT
TRBD1 TRBJ1-2 once TRBV2 CASSRQGAQRGYTF TGTGCCAGCTCCAGACAGGGGGCACAGCGTGGCTACACCTTC
- TRBJ2-7 - TRBV12-5 CASGLVLTNESYEQYF TGTGCTAGTGGTTTGGTACTGACGAATGAATCCTACGAGCAGTACTTC
TRBD2 TRBJ2-1 - TRBV5-1 CASRELAGGPYEQFF TGCGCCAGCAGAGAGCTAGCGGGAGGGCCGTATGAGCAGTTCTTC
- TRBJ1-3 - TRBV19 CASSYRHSGNTIYF TGTGCCAGTAGTTACCGTCACTCTGGAAACACCATATATTTT
TRBD1 TRBJ1-4 - TRBV25-1 CASSANFGTAEKLFF TGTGCCAGCAGTGCTAACTTCGGGACAGCCGAAAAACTGTTTTTT
- TRBJ2-5 - TRBV6-7 CASSYGPGLTPGWETQYF TGTGCCAGCAGTTACGGGCCGGGACTCACCCCGGGGTGGGAGACCCAGTACTTC
TRBD2 TRBJ2-1 once TRBV13 CASSSDSSAGTSGIFGEQFF TGTGCCAGCAGCTCCGATTCGAGTGCCGGGACTAGCGGGATCTTCGGTGAGCAGTTCTTC
- TRBJ2-2 - TRBV27 CASRTTGELFF TGTGCCAGCAGGACTACCGGGGAGCTGTTTTTT
- TRBJ2-7 - TRBV5-4 CASSKGQTFGPIYEQYF TGTGCCAGCAGCAAAGGACAAACCTTCGGGCCGATCTACGAGCAGTACTTC
- TRBJ1-2 few TRBV4-1 CASSQGGGIYGYTF TGCGCCAGCAGCCAAGGGGGAGGGATCTATGGCTACACCTTC
- TRBJ2-3 - TRBV5-1 CASSSPSSSTDTQYF TGCGCCAGCAGCTCCCCATCCTCTAGCACAGATACGCAGTATTTT
TRBD1 TRBJ1-2 - TRBV28 CASSLSGQEHGYTF TGTGCCAGCAGTTTATCGGGACAGGAACATGGCTACACCTTC
- TRBJ1-1 - TRBV18 CASSPLADLNTEAFF TGTGCCAGCTCACCACTGGCAGACCTGAACACTGAAGCTTTCTTT
TRBD2 TRBJ2-1 - TRBV5-1 CASSLALAGGANEQFF TGCGCCAGCAGCTTGGCCCTAGCGGGGGGGGCCAATGAGCAGTTCTTC
- TRBJ2-3 - TRBV5-1 CASSLGYITDTQYF TGCGCCAGCAGCTTGGGGTACATCACAGATACGCAGTATTTT
TRBD1 TRBJ1-1 - TRBV7-2 CASSLAAGGVAFF TGTGCCAGCAGCTTAGCGGCAGGGGGCGTCGCTTTCTTT
- TRBJ2-6 - TRBV5-1 CASREGGANVLTF TGCGCCAGCAGGGAGGGGGGAGCCAACGTCCTGACTTTC
TRBD1 TRBJ1-2 few TRBV5-1 CASSLPTTRATGGFYGYTF TGCGCCAGCAGCTTACCTACTACGAGAGCGACAGGGGGCTTCTATGGCTACACCTTC